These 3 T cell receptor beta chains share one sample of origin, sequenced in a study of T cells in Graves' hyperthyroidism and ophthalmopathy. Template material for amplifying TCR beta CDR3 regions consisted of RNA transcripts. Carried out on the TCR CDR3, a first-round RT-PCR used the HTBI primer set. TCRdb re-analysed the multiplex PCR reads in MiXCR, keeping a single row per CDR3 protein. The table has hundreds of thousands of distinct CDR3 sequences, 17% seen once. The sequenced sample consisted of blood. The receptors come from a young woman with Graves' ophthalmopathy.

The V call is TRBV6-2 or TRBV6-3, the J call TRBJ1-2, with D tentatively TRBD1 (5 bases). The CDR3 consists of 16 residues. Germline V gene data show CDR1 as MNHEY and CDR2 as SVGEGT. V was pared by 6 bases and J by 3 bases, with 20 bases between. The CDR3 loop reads CASSQDAITGDYGYTF. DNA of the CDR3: TGTGCCAGCAGCCAAGATGCTATCACGGGGGACTATGGCTACACCTTC.

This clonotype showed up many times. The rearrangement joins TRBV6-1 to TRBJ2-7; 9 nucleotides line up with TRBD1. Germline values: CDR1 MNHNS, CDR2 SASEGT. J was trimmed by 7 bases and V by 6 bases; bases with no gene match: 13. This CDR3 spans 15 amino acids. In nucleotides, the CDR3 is TGTGCCAGCAGCCCTATTGGGGACAGGGAAGAGGAGCAGTACTTC. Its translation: CASSPIGDREEEQYF.

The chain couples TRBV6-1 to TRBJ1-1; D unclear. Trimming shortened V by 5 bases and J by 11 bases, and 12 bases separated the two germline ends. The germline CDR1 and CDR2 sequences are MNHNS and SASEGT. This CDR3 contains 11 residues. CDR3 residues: CASSTEARAFF. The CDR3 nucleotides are TGTGCCAGCAGTACCGAGGCACGCGCTTTCTTT.